The 13 T cell receptor beta chains reported below all come from one sample, sequenced in a study of T cell responses to AZD1222 COVID-19 vaccine. Clones were read by immunoSEQ multiplex PCR, and TCRdb kept only the in-frame ones, dropping some. The sample has around 250,000 clones, more than 85% seen once. The starting material was peripheral blood, obtained on day 0 of AZD1222 vaccination. The source is an adult in good health.

V gene TRBV5-1 combines with J gene TRBJ1-4; D gene ambiguous. Trimming pared 3 bases from V and 4 bases from J, leaving 10 bases between. Per the germline V gene, CDR1 is SGHRS and CDR2 is YFSETQ. The CDR3 is 14 amino acids. In DNA form, the CDR3 reads TGCGCCAGCAGCTGGGCAGCAGATAATGAAAAACTGTTTTTT. Its protein product is CASSWAADNEKLFF.

There are a few counts of this clone. The chain links TRBV2 to TRBJ2-1; no reliable D call. This CDR3 has 13 amino acids. The V end was cut by 6 bases, the J end by 4 bases, with 10 bases between. Germline V gene lookup returns CDR1 SNHLY and CDR2 FYNNEI. CDR3 sequence (DNA): TGTGCCAGCAGCGGCACACCTTACAATGAGCAGTTCTTC. It encodes CASSGTPYNEQFF.

The chain uses TRBV3-1 (or the pseudogene TRBV3-2) and TRBJ2-7, with D possibly matching TRBD1 (6 bases). The CDR3 has 15 amino acids. Germline V CDR1 and CDR2: LGHDT, YNNKEL (reference sequence). The V end lost 0 bases, the J end lost 5 bases, and 14 bases lay between the germline ends. The CDR3: CASSQDEEQGHEQYF. CDR3 sequence (DNA): TGTGCCAGCAGCCAAGATGAGGAACAGGGCCACGAGCAGTACTTC.

The genes are TRBV25-1 and TRBJ1-4, with D tentatively TRBD1 (5 bases). Trimming left V 1 base short and J 8 bases short, with 14 bases between. This CDR3 has 15 residues. The germline V gene encodes CDR1 MGHDK and CDR2 SYGVNS. In DNA, the CDR3 is TGTGCCAGCAGTGAATTGGGGGGGGAGGGCGAAAAACTGTTTTTT. This gives the protein CASSELGGEGEKLFF.

The genes are TRBV3-1 (or the pseudogene TRBV3-2) and TRBJ1-5; no clear D. The CDR3 is made up of 15 amino acids. Trimming took off 0 bases at V and 7 bases at J, with 13 bases between the two ends. Germline-derived CDR1 and CDR2 are LGHDT and YNNKEL (reference sequence). The CDR3 nucleotides are TGTGCCAGCAGCCAAGATGCGGGAGGAGGGCAGCCCCAGCATTTT. Translation: CASSQDAGGGQPQHF.

The V gene is TRBV5-4, the J gene TRBJ2-7; D unclear. CDR1 is SGHNT, CDR2 YYREEE, per germline (reference sequence). The CDR3 sequence is 13 residues long. V was cut by 4 bases and J by 3 bases, with 11 bases left in between. CDR3 nucleotides: TGTGCCAGCAGCCCCAGGCTAGGCTACGAGCAGTACTTC. Its translation: CASSPRLGYEQYF.

The chain links TRBV5-1 to TRBJ1-4; D gene ambiguous. Trimming left V 1 base short and J 6 bases short, with 10 bases between. This CDR3 is 14 amino acids long. Germline loops: CDR1 SGHRS, CDR2 YFSETQ. The CDR3 spells CASSLNGDDEKLFF. As DNA, the CDR3 is TGCGCCAGCAGCTTGAACGGGGATGATGAAAAACTGTTTTTT.

The rearrangement uses TRBV28 and TRBJ2-7; tentative D call: TRBD2 (7 bases). The CDR3 contains 14 residues. Germline V gene lookup returns CDR1 MDHEN and CDR2 SYDVKM. V gave up 8 bases and J gave up 5 bases, with 19 bases separating them. This chain's CDR3 is CASRLWGGADEQYF. The CDR3 nucleotides are TGTGCCAGCCGCCTCTGGGGGGGCGCAGACGAGCAGTACTTC.

The gene calls are TRBV5-1 and TRBJ2-3; 7 nucleotides line up with TRBD2. This CDR3 has 14 residues. Germline loops: CDR1 SGHRS, CDR2 YFSETQ. V trimming: 4 bases; J trimming: 3 bases; junction bases outside the gene matches: 5. CDR3 residues: CASSPGLETDTQYF. The CDR3 DNA is TGCGCCAGCAGCCCAGGACTAGAAACAGATACGCAGTATTTT.

The rearrangement uses TRBV11-2 and TRBJ2-7, with D tentatively TRBD1 (6 bases). Germline loops: CDR1 SGHAT, CDR2 FQNNGV. V was shortened by 1 base and J by 3 bases, with 13 bases between the two germline ends. The CDR3 runs 15 residues. The CDR3 DNA reads as TGTGCCAGCAGCTTAGCTCCCGACAGGAACTACGAGCAGTACTTC. Translation gives CASSLAPDRNYEQYF.

The chain uses TRBV6-1 and TRBJ2-7, with D unclear. Trimming left V 2 bases short and J 3 bases short, with 17 bases between. Germline V gene lookup returns CDR1 MNHNS and CDR2 SASEGT. The CDR3 totals 16 residues. CDR3 sequence: CASSEINRAGNYEQYF. The CDR3 nucleotides read TGTGCCAGCAGTGAAATTAATAGGGCAGGCAACTACGAGCAGTACTTC.

Here the CDR3 reads CASSEGTLAGNTIYF. In DNA form, the CDR3 reads TGTGCCAGCTCAGAAGGGACCTTGGCCGGAAACACCATATATTTT. J is TRBJ1-3 and V is TRBV18; D possibly corresponds to TRBD1 (5 bases). Germline loops: CDR1 KGHSH, CDR2 LQKENI. The CDR3 spans 15 residues. V was trimmed by 5 bases and J by 4 bases, leaving 15 bases between them.

This clone appeared once. The J gene is TRBJ2-1, the V gene TRBV7-9; D call uncertain. V was cut by 4 bases and J by 4 bases, with 14 bases left in between. Looked up from germline, CDR1 is SEHNR and CDR2 is FQNEAQ (reference sequence). This CDR3 contains 15 residues. The CDR3 coding sequence is TGTGCCAGCAGCTCAGAAAGGACCGGTTACAATGAGCAGTTCTTC. Translation gives CASSSERTGYNEQFF.